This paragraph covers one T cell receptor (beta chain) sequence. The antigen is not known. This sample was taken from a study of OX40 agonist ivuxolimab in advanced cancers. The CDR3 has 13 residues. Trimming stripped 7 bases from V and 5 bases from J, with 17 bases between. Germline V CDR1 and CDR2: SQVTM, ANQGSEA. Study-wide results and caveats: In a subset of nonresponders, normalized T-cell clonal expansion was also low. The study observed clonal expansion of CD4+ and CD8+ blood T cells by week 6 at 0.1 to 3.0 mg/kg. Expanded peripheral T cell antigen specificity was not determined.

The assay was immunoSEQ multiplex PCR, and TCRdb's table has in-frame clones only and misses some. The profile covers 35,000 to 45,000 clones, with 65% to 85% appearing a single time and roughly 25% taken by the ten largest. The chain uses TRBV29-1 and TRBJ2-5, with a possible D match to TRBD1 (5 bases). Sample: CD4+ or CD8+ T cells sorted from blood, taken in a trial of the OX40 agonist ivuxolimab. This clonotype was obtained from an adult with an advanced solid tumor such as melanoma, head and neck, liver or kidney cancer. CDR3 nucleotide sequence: TGCAGCGCCAAGGATGCAGGGCTCGAGACCCAGTACTTC. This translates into CSAKDAGLETQYF.